A single TCR beta chain is shown here with its context. The data stem from a study of blood T cell repertoires in COVID-19. The CDR3 loop spans 11 amino acids. Germline V CDR1 and CDR2: KGHDR, SFDVKD. V dropped 5 bases and J dropped 4 bases, with 4 bases sitting between them. Sequencing used immunoSEQ multiplex PCR; TCRdb keeps in-frame clones, though not all of them. This sample has about 84,000 clones; about 80% occur once, and the top ten carry over 5.5%. This chain links TRBV24-1 with TRBJ2-5; D gene unclear. This TCR was recovered from a man in his forties or fifties with active or convalescent COVID-19. Sequencing was carried out using peripheral blood. This chain's CDR3 is CATSAGETQYF. The CDR3 nucleotides read TGTGCCACCAGTGCGGGAGAGACCCAGTACTTC.